Detailed here is one T cell receptor (beta chain). Germline trimming cut 3 bases from V and 5 bases from J; bases unmatched to any gene: 4. Germline values: CDR1 SGDLS, CDR2 YYNGEE. CDR3 length equals 14 residues. This sample was taken from a study of T cell changes during pregnancy in multiple sclerosis. Assay: immunoSEQ multiplex PCR; the TCRdb copy retains only in-frame clones and omits some. The data contain about 42,000 clones, more than 85% of them seen just once; the ten biggest clones take up almost 2%. The TCR comes from a female donor in good health, enrolled as a control in a pregnancy study. The V and J genes are TRBV9 and TRBJ2-5; 10 bases map to TRBD2. The sequencing here drew on CD4+ T cells from peripheral blood mononuclear cells, taken after pregnancy. The CDR3 is CASSATTSGETQYF. DNA for the CDR3: TGTGCCAGCAGCGCAACGACTAGCGGGGAGACCCAGTACTTC.